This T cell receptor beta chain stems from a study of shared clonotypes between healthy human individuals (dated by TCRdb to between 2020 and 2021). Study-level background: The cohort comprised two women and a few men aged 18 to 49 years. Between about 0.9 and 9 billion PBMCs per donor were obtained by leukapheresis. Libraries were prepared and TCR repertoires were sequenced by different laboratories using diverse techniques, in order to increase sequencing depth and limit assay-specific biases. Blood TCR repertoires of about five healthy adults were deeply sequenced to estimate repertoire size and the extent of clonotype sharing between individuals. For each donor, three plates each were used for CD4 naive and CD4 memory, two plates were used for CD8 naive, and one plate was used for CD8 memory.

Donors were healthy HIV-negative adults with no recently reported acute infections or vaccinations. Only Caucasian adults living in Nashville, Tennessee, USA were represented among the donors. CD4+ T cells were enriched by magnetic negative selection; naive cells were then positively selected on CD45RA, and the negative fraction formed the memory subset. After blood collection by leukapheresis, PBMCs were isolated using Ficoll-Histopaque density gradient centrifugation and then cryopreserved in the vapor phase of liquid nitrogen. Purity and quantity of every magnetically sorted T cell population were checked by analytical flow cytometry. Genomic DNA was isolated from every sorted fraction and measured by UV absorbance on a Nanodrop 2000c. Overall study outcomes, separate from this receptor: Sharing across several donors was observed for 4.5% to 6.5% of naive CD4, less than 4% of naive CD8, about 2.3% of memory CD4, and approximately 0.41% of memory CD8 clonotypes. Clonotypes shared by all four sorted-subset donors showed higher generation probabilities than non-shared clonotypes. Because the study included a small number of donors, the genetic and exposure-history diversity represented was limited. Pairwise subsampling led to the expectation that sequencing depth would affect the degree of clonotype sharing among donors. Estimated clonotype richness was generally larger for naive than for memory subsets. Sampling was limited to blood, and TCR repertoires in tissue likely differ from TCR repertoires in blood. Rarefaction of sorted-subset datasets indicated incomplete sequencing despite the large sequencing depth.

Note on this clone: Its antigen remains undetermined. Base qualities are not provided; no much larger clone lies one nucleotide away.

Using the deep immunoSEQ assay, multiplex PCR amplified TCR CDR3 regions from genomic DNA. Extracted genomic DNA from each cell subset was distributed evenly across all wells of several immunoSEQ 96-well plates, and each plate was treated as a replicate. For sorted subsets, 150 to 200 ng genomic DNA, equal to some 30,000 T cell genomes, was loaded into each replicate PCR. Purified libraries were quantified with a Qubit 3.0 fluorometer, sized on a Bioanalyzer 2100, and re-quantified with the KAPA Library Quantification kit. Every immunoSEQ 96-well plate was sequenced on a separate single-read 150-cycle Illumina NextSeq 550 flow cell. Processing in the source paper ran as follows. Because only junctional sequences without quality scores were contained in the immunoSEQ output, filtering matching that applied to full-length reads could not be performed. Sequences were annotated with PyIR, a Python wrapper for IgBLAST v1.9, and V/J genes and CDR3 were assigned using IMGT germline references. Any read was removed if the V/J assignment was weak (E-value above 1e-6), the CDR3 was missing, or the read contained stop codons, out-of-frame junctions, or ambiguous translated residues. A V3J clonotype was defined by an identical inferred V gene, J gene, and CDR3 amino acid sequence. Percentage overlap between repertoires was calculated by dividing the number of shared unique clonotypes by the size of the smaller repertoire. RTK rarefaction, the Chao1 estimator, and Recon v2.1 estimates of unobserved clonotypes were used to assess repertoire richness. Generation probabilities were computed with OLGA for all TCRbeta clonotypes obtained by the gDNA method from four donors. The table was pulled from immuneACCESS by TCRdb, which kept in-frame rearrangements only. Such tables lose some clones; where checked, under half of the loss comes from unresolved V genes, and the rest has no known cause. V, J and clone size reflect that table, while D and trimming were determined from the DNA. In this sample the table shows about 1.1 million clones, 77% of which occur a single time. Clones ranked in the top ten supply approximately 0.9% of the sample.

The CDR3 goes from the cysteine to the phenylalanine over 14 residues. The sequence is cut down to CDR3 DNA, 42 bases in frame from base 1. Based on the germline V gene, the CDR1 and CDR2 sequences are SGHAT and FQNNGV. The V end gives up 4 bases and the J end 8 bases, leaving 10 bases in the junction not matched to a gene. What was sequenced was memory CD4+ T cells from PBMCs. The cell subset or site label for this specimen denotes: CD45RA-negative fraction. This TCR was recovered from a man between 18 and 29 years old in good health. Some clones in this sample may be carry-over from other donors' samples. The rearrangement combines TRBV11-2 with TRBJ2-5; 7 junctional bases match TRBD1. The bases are TGTGCCAGCAGCTCGACTCTCTCAGGGGGAACCCAGTACTTC. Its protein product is CASSSTLSGGTQYF.